Listed below are T cell receptor beta chains from one sample, sequenced in a study of glioma-infiltrating T cells after dendritic cell vaccination. Sequencing was performed with immunoSEQ multiplex PCR; in TCRdb, only in-frame clones are kept and a portion is missing. The sample shows some 99,000 clones, roughly 80% of them seen only once. The input for sequencing was blood, taken after dendritic cell vaccination. These receptors all stem from a human donor with glioblastoma. Each CDR3 is given without its conserved first and last residue. The D gene is left open where the match is weak.

TRBV9	TRBJ2-7	TRBD2	ASSAWTRLYEQY
TRBV6-1	TRBJ1-5	TRBD1	ASSGQGAGQPQH
TRBV7-3	TRBJ2-1	TRBD1	ASSLYRPGTGAHNEQF
TRBV2	TRBJ1-5	NA	ASSAQAPWDQPQH
TRBV28	TRBJ1-2	NA	ASIDRDIIHGYT
TRBV4-1	TRBJ1-2	NA	ASSRRQEVDYGYT
TRBV5-1	TRBJ1-4	TRBD1	ASSKEGAPGEKLF
TRBV30	TRBJ1-4	NA	AWSNGAIGEKLF
TRBV30	TRBJ1-1	NA	AWTPGDTEAF
TRBV19	TRBJ1-1	NA	ASRELSGSGTEAF
TRBV7-2	TRBJ2-5	NA	ASSFLETQY
TRBV7-7	TRBJ2-1	NA	ASSPYSLLTTSYNEQF
TRBV4-2	TRBJ1-4	NA	ASSSEPGATNEKLF
TRBV5-6	TRBJ1-2	TRBD1	ASSLGTGGRNYGYT
TRBV11-2	TRBJ2-7	NA	ASSHYEQY
TRBV7-8	TRBJ2-5	NA	ASSLVRSQETQY
TRBV19	TRBJ2-7	TRBD2	ASSPRLAGGPYEQY
TRBV6-5	TRBJ2-3	TRBD1	ASSARQGPDTQY
TRBV5-1	TRBJ1-1	NA	ASSPMLLNTEAF
TRBV7-6	TRBJ2-7	NA	ASSLARSIPPYEQY
TRBV4-1	TRBJ1-4	TRBD1	ASSQDRATGIPSDEKLF
TRBV2	TRBJ2-7	NA	ASRGLGYEQY
TRBV12-5	TRBJ1-5	NA	ARFLRQRLSNQPQH
TRBV2	TRBJ1-5	NA	ASSEALPGDSNQPQH
TRBV28	TRBJ1-2	NA	ASTEGREDGYT
TRBV10-1	TRBJ2-7	NA	ASRVRVGYEQY
TRBV20-1	TRBJ2-1	NA	SAAFGEQF
TRBV7-3	TRBJ2-2	NA	ASSPLKGGTGELF
TRBV30	TRBJ1-2	NA	AWGEGRLNYGYT
TRBV27	TRBJ1-1	NA	ASSLYTDTEAF
TRBV2	TRBJ1-1	NA	ASRQYTEAF
TRBV6-5	TRBJ2-1	NA	ASSYLGAMEQF
TRBV28	TRBJ1-5	NA	ASSFGGIGSNQPQH
TRBV29-1	TRBJ2-3	TRBD2	SVSRLAGTDTQY
TRBV5-4	TRBJ2-5	TRBD2	ASSLGVGEGETQY
TRBV6-1	TRBJ1-2	TRBD1	ASSGGQNPFLYYGYT
TRBV27	TRBJ1-1	TRBD1	ASSPHGQGMYTEAF
TRBV5-1	TRBJ2-1	TRBD2	ASSLTGTTNNEQF
TRBV7-8	TRBJ2-3	TRBD2	ASVGRFRTDTQY
TRBV7-9	TRBJ1-6	NA	ASSFYSNSPLH
TRBV4-2	TRBJ2-2	TRBD1	ATSLGGTGSPGELF
TRBV30	TRBJ2-3	TRBD2	AWSIPGLGTDTQY
TRBV4-1	TRBJ2-5	NA	ASSLEGLTGTQY
TRBV21-1	TRBJ1-4	NA	ASSKAHFSHNEKLF
TRBV5-1	TRBJ1-3	TRBD1	ASSLAGQGNGNTIY
TRBV11-3	TRBJ2-2	NA	ASSLGLAPGELF
TRBV18	TRBJ2-3	TRBD1	ASSATGGDDTQY
TRBV19	TRBJ1-5	NA	ASSVLLGGQPQH
TRBV28	TRBJ2-1	TRBD1	ASSLLGQGRLNEQF
TRBV19	TRBJ2-3	TRBD2	ASSIQAPLRGGLTDTQY
TRBV6-5	TRBJ1-2	NA	ASRADYGYT
TRBV30	TRBJ2-2	NA	AWRRVTTELF
TRBV9	TRBJ2-7	NA	ASSVGGSREGYKQY
TRBV19	TRBJ2-7	TRBD1	ASSIRGQGGEQY
TRBV6-1	TRBJ1-2	NA	ASSEGQGRDYGYT
TRBV6-5	TRBJ1-1	TRBD1	ASSYLTTGAGTEAF
TRBV27	TRBJ1-2	TRBD1	ASSSRDRGHGYT
TRBV9	TRBJ2-1	TRBD1	ASSVDPGTGVRNEQF
TRBV28	TRBJ1-3	TRBD1	ASSSQGFAGNTIY